Included here is one TCR beta chain sequence, with context. Its antigen is as yet unknown. The junction does not match germline at one end; this may be a read error. Diagnosing involved the use of clinical symptoms, serum thyroxine and TRAb, thyroid ultrasound and orbital computed tomography. Researchers amplified the TCR beta CDR3 regions from RNA transcripts. The HTBI primer set drove a first-round RT-PCR of the TCR CDR3. TCRdb itself ran the multiplex PCR reads through MiXCR, one entry per CDR3 protein. The sample records roughly 570,000 distinct CDR3 sequences, more than 45% being singletons. The entry originates in a study of T cells in Graves' hyperthyroidism and ophthalmopathy. General study results and limits: From stable hyperthyroidism, ophthalmopathy was set apart by a 13 V-J model. Most thyroid clonotypes expanded above 0.001 were also detected in blood. Onset of ophthalmopathy came a median 6.5 months after the model predicted it.

CDR3 length: 13 amino acids. CDR1 is ENHRY and CDR2 is SYGVKD in the germline V gene. The rearrangement joins TRBV10-3 to TRBJ2-5; D call uncertain. This receptor was taken from a woman between 18 and 29 years old with Graves' hyperthyroidism. The sequenced sample was peripheral blood or thyroid tissue (not recorded which). The CDR3 coding sequence is TGTGTCATCAGTGACCCACGATGGAAGACCCAGTACTTC. It codes for CVISDPRWKTQYF.